Described below is a single T cell receptor beta chain sequence and its context. No antigen is known for it. This sample was included in a study of lymphopenia after photon versus proton radiotherapy. Study conclusions and caveats: After lymphocyte nadir, photon-treated repertoires showed oligoclonal expansion, especially CD8+ Temra. Photon-treated patients lost naive T cells and TCR diversity; proton-treated stayed stable. Post-nadir TCR diversity decline inversely tracked overall survival among those who died.

Libraries were prepared by immunoSEQ multiplex PCR; TCRdb keeps only in-frame clonotypes and omits some of them. The sample lists over 15,000 clones, about nine tenths occurring once. The CDR3 is 15 amino acids. The V end was cut by 0 bases, the J end by 0 bases, with 8 bases between. Germline loops: CDR1 MNHEY, CDR2 SVGAGI. The material sequenced was peripheral blood, taken from a patient treated with proton-based radiotherapy. The chain joins TRBV6-5 to TRBJ1-1, with D uncertain. The TCR comes from a man between 65 and 85 years old with pancreatic cancer. In nucleotides, the CDR3 is TGTGCCAGCAGTTACTCGAGAGGGTTGAACACTGAAGCTTTCTTT. Its translation: CASSYSRGLNTEAFF.